The 17 T cell receptor beta chains below were found in one sample sequenced in a study of T cell changes during pregnancy in multiple sclerosis. Assay: immunoSEQ multiplex PCR; the TCRdb copy retains only in-frame clones and omits some. This table holds roughly 59,000 clones, 90% to 95% found once. Sample: CD8+ T cells from peripheral blood mononuclear cells, taken in the second trimester of pregnancy. These receptors all come from a female donor with multiple sclerosis, enrolled in a pregnancy study.

The chain combines TRBV19 with TRBJ1-2, with 8 bases matching TRBD1. Germline-derived CDR1 and CDR2 are LNHDA and SQIVND (reference sequence). This CDR3 has 13 residues. V lost 7 bases to trimming and J lost 2 bases; unmatched junction nucleotides: 3. CDR3 nucleotides: TGTGCCAGTAATGGACAGGGAAACTATGGCTACACCTTC. The encoded protein is CASNGQGNYGYTF.

This clone has a single count. The J gene is TRBJ1-2, the V gene TRBV29-1; D may be TRBD1 (5 bases). CDR1 and CDR2 (germline): SQVTM, ANQGSEA. Trimming took off 5 bases at V and 0 bases at J, with 19 bases between the two ends. The CDR3 runs to 16 residues. The CDR3 coding sequence is TGCAGCGTTCCACCCAACGGGCAGACAGCTAACTATGGCTACACCTTC. It yields the protein CSVPPNGQTANYGYTF.

The rearrangement joins TRBV5-8 to TRBJ2-3; D ambiguous. The CDR3 length is 16 residues. Per germline, CDR1 SGHTS and CDR2 YDEGEE. V lost 0 bases to trimming and J lost 2 bases, with 13 bases between them. CDR3 region: CASSLGLDHSTDTQYF. CDR3 in DNA: TGTGCCAGCAGCTTGGGACTCGACCACTCCACAGATACGCAGTATTTT. Supplemented by reference TRBV5-8 and TRBJ2-3, the full variable domain reads EAGVTQSPTHLIKTRGQQATLRCSPISGHTSVYWYQQALGLGLQFLLWYDEGEERNRGNFPPRFSGRQFPNYSSELNVNALELEDSALYLCASSLGLDHSTDTQYFGPGTRLTVL.

The rearrangement uses TRBV13 and TRBJ2-2; no clear D gene. Trimming took off 3 bases at V and 1 base at J, with 9 bases between the two ends. This CDR3 contains 15 residues. Germline V gene lookup returns CDR1 PRHDT and CDR2 FYEKMQ (reference sequence). CDR3 region: CASSFQYGNTGELFF. CDR3 DNA: TGTGCCAGCAGCTTCCAATACGGGAACACCGGGGAGCTGTTTTTT.

This clone was found once. The genes are TRBV10-3 and TRBJ2-3, with a weak D call TRBD1 (5 bases). Germline V gene sequence: CDR1 ENHRY, CDR2 SYGVKD. The CDR3 contains 15 residues. V dropped 6 bases and J dropped 0 bases, with 13 bases sitting between them. The CDR3: CAISRQHTSTDTQYF. The CDR3 coding sequence is TGTGCCATCAGCCGACAGCATACTAGCACAGATACGCAGTATTTT.

J is TRBJ2-7 and V is TRBV4-3, with TRBD2 as a possible D gene (5 bases). The CDR3 is made up of 16 amino acids. The germline CDR1 and CDR2 sequences are LGHNA and YSLEER. The V end lost 1 base, the J end lost 3 bases, and 16 bases lay between the germline ends. CDR3 DNA sequence: TGCGCCAGCAGCCAAGGGAACCGGGATTCTATCTACGAGCAGTACTTC. Translating gives CASSQGNRDSIYEQYF.

The chain carries TRBV13 and TRBJ2-5; perhaps TRBD2 as D (6 bases). Between the trimmed V and J ends, which lost 5 bases and 1 base, there was a span of 11 bases. The CDR3 covers 14 residues. Germline-derived CDR1 and CDR2 are PRHDT and FYEKMQ (reference sequence). The CDR3 protein is CASSPGAVQETQYF. The CDR3 DNA reads TGTGCCAGCAGCCCGGGAGCGGTCCAAGAGACCCAGTACTTC.

This chain links TRBV28 with TRBJ2-7; D is perhaps TRBD2 (6 bases). Trimming pared 8 bases from V and 0 bases from J, leaving 11 bases between. This CDR3 is 13 amino acids long. CDR1 and CDR2 from the germline V gene are MDHEN and SYDVKM. CDR3 residues: CASESRDSYEQYF. In DNA form, the CDR3 reads TGTGCCAGCGAATCGCGGGACTCCTACGAGCAGTACTTC.

The chain is built from TRBV5-4 and TRBJ2-3; a possible D gene is TRBD1 (6 bases). Germline V gene data show CDR1 as SGHNT and CDR2 as YYREEE (reference sequence). This CDR3 comprises 14 residues. V was shortened by 5 bases and J by 4 bases, with 14 bases between the two germline ends. In DNA form, the CDR3 reads TGTGCCAGCAGAATTAGGGGGAGCGCAGATACGCAGTATTTT. It is translated as CASRIRGSADTQYF. The full variable domain, with the rest looked up from reference TRBV5-4 and TRBJ2-3, is ETGVTQSPTHLIKTRGQQVTLRCSSQSGHNTVSWYQQALGQGPQFIFQYYREEENGRGNFPPRFSGLQFPNYSSELNVNALELDDSALYLCASRIRGSADTQYFGPGTRLTVL.

The chain links TRBV6-1 to TRBJ2-6, with TRBD1 matching 7 bases. J lost 1 base, V lost 2 bases, and 5 bases had no gene match. The germline CDR1 and CDR2 sequences are MNHNS and SASEGT. The CDR3 is 17 residues long. CDR3 residues: CASSELGTASGANVLTF. The CDR3 bases are TGTGCCAGCAGTGAATTGGGGACAGCTTCTGGGGCCAACGTCCTGACTTTC.

The CDR3 nucleotides are TGTGCCAGCAGTGGGGGGGACAGAGACCAAGAGACCCAGTACTTC. Its protein product is CASSGGDRDQETQYF. This chain joins TRBV2 and TRBJ2-5, with D perhaps TRBD1 (7 bases). Germline V gene lookup returns CDR1 SNHLY and CDR2 FYNNEI. V was trimmed by 4 bases and J by 0 bases, leaving 12 bases between them. This CDR3 has 15 residues.

This chain links TRBV27 with TRBJ2-1; TRBD2 agrees at 7 bases. Germline V gene sequence: CDR1 MNHEY, CDR2 SMNVEV (reference sequence). This CDR3 region has 15 residues. V gave up 6 bases and J gave up 8 bases; unmatched junction bases: 13. DNA for the CDR3: TGTGCCAGCAGCCCCGGGGCTAGCGGAAGGGATGAGCAGTTCTTC. It translates to CASSPGASGRDEQFF.

The V gene is TRBV11-2, the J gene TRBJ1-2; D ambiguous. This CDR3 is 13 amino acids long. Germline V gene sequence: CDR1 SGHAT, CDR2 FQNNGV. Trimming removed 4 bases at V and 4 bases at J, with 10 bases between. This chain's CDR3 is CASSYNRGYGYTF. In nucleotides, the CDR3 is TGTGCCAGCAGCTACAATCGGGGCTATGGCTACACCTTC.

V is TRBV14 and J is TRBJ2-7, with 7 nucleotides matching TRBD2. The V gene end was trimmed by 4 bases and the J gene end by 6 bases; junction bases not matched to a gene: 3. The germline V gene encodes CDR1 SGHDN and CDR2 FVKESK. CDR3 size: 12 residues. This chain's CDR3 is CASSLRGSEQYF. CDR3 coding DNA: TGTGCCAGCAGCCTACGCGGGAGCGAGCAGTACTTC.

V gene TRBV29-1 combines with J gene TRBJ1-2, with 7 bases aligning to TRBD1. CDR3 length equals 13 residues. From germline, CDR1 is SQVTM and CDR2 ANQGSEA. J was trimmed by 6 bases and V by 2 bases; bases with no gene match: 6. CDR3 amino acids: CSVENRGLHGYTF. The CDR3 nucleotides read TGCAGCGTTGAAAACAGGGGACTTCATGGCTACACCTTC.

Written as DNA, the CDR3 is TGTGCCAGCAGTTTTTCGACAGGCTCCTACGAGCAGTACTTC. Its translation is CASSFSTGSYEQYF. The genes are TRBV28 and TRBJ2-7; D might be TRBD1 (6 bases). The CDR3 runs 14 residues. Germline lookup yields CDR1 MDHEN and CDR2 SYDVKM. V lost 3 bases to trimming and J lost 0 bases, with 9 bases between them.

The V and J genes are TRBV7-8 and TRBJ2-5, with a possible D match to TRBD2 (6 bases). Germline values: CDR1 SGHVS, CDR2 FQNEAQ. V lost 5 bases and J 5 bases, leaving 18 bases between the germline ends. The CDR3 covers 15 residues. This CDR3 reads CASSVSGYSLETQYF. CDR3 DNA sequence: TGTGCCAGCAGCGTCAGCGGGTACTCCCTGGAGACCCAGTACTTC.